This TCR beta chain stems from a study of blood T cell repertoires in COVID-19. Study information: Samples taken during acute and convalescent COVID-19 were collected in the United States, Italy and Spain. PBMCs, B-cell-depleted T cells, or T cells were the source of the cDNA or gDNA that made up the material.

V lost 5 bases to trimming and J lost 4 bases; unmatched junction nucleotides: 5. The CDR3 totals 14 residues. CDR1 and CDR2 from the germline V gene are SEHNR and FQNEAQ (reference sequence). This clone was seen a single time. Methods used by the authors: Estimation of nucleated cell counts relied on the amplification of reference gene primers. Clones were read by immunoSEQ multiplex PCR, and TCRdb kept only the in-frame ones, dropping some. D and trimming were read from the DNA, whereas the V and J calls and clone size are those reported in that table. The table records 230,000 or so clones, around 80% of them present only once.

The origin of this receptor is a man aged 35 to 55 who had recovered from COVID-19. The chain links TRBV7-9 to TRBJ2-7, with 10 bases fitting TRBD2. Sample: peripheral blood. The CDR3 sequence: CASSRAGGLYEQYF. As DNA, the CDR3 is TGTGCCAGCAGCCGAGCGGGAGGGCTTTACGAGCAGTACTTC.